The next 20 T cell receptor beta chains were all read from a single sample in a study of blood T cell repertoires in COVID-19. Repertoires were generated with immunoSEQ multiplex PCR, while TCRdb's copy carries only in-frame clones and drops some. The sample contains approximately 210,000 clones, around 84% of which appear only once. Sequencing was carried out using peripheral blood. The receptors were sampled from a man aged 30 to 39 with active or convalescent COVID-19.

In DNA, the CDR3 is TGCGCCAGCAGCTTGGGAGGCCAGGGATATAATGAAAAACTGTTTTTT. It specifies CASSLGGQGYNEKLFF. This chain uses TRBV5-1 with TRBJ1-4, with D tentatively TRBD1 (5 bases). V was cut by 0 bases and J by 4 bases, with 13 bases left in between. From germline, CDR1 is SGHRS and CDR2 YFSETQ. The CDR3 length is 16 residues.

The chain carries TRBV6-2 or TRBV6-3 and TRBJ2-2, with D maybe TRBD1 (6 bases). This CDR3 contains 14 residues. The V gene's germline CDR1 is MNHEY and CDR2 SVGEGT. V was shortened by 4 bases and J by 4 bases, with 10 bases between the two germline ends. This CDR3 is CASSLGGPTGELFF. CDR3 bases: TGTGCCAGCAGTTTAGGGGGACCCACCGGGGAGCTGTTTTTT.

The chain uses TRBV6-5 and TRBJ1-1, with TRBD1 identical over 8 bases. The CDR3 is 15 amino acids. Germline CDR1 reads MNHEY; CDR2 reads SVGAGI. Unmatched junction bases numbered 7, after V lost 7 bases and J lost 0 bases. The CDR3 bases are TGTGCCAGCACCCAGGGGGCAGGGATGAACACTGAAGCTTTCTTT. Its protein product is CASTQGAGMNTEAFF.

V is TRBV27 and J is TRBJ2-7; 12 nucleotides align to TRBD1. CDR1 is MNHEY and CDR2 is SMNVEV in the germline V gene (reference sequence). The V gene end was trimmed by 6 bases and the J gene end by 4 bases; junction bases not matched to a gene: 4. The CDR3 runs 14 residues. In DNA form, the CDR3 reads TGTGCCAGCAGGCGGGGACAGGGGGCGTACGAGCAGTACTTC. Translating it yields CASRRGQGAYEQYF.

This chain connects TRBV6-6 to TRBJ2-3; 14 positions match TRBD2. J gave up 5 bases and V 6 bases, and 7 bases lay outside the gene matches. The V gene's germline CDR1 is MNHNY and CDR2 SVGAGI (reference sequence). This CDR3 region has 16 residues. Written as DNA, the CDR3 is TGTGCCAGCAGGGCGACTAGCGGGGGGGCTGGAGATACGCAGTATTTT. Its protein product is CASRATSGGAGDTQYF.

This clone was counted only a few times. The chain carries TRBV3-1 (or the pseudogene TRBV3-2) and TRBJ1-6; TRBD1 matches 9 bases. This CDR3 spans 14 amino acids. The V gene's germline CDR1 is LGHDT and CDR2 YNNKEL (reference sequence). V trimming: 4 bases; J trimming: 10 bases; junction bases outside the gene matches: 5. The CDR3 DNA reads TGTGCCAGCAGCCTACAGGGGGCCAACTCACCCCTCCACTTT. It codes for CASSLQGANSPLHF.

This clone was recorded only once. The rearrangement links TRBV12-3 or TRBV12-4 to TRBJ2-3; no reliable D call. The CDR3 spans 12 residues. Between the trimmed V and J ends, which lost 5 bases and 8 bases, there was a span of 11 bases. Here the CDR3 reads CASSPPYSTQYF. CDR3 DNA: TGTGCCAGCAGTCCCCCTTATAGTACGCAGTATTTT.

CDR3 DNA sequence: TGTGCCTGGATGATCGGGTATAATTCACCCCTCCACTTT. Protein product: CAWMIGYNSPLHF. The chain joins TRBV30 to TRBJ1-6; D ambiguous. CDR3 length: 13 amino acids. Germline V gene data show CDR1 as GTSNPN and CDR2 as SVGIG (reference sequence). The germline V and J ends were trimmed by 4 bases and 4 bases, with 8 bases remaining between them.

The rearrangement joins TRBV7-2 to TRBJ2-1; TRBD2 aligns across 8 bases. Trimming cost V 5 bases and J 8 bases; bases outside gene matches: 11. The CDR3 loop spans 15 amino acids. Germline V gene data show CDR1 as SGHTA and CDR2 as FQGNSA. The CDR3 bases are TGTGCCAGCAGCGGCTATGGTCCAGCGGGAGATGAGCAGTTCTTC. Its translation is CASSGYGPAGDEQFF. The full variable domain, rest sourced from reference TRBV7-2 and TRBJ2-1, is GAGVSQSPSNKVTEKGKDVELRCDPISGHTALYWYRQSLGQGLEFLIYFQGNSAPDKSGLPSDRFSAERTGGSVSTLTIQRTQQEDSAVYLCASSGYGPAGDEQFFGPGTRLTVL.

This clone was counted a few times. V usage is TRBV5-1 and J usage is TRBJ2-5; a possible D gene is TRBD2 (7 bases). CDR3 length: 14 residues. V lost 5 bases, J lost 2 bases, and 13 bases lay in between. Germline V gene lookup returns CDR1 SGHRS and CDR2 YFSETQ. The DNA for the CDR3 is TGCGCCAGCAGTCCCGGGGGGCAGCAAGAGACCCAGTACTTC. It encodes CASSPGGQQETQYF.

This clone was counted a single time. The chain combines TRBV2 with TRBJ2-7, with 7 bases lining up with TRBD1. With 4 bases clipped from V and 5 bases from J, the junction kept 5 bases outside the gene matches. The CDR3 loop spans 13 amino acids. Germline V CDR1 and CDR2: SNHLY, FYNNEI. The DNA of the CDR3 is TGTGCCAGCAGTGGTCTAGGGGGCCACGAGCAGTACTTC. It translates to CASSGLGGHEQYF.

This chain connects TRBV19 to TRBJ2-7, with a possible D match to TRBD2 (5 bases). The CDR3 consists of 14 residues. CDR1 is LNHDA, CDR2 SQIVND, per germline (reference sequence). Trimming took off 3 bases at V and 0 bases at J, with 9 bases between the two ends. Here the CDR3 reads CASSIDYRSYEQYF. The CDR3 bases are TGTGCCAGTAGTATTGACTATCGCTCCTACGAGCAGTACTTC.

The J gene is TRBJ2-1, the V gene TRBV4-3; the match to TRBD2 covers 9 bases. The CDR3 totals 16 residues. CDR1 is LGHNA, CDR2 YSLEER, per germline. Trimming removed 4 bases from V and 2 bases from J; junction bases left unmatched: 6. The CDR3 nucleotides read TGCGCCAGCAGCCTAGGGGGACTAGCCACCTACAATGAGCAGTTCTTC. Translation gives CASSLGGLATYNEQFF.

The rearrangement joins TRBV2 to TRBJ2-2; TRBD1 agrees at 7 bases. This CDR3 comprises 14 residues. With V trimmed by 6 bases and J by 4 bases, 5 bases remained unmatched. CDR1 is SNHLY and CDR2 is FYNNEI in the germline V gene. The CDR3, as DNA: TGTGCCAGCAGGGGTACAGGGGCCACCGGGGAGCTGTTTTTT. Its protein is CASRGTGATGELFF.

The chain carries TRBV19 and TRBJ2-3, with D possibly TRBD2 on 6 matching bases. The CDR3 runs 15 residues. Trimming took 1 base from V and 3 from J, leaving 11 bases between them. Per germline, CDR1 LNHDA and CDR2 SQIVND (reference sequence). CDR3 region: CASSIGLGGTDTQYF. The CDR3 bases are TGTGCCAGTAGTATAGGACTCGGAGGGACAGATACGCAGTATTTT. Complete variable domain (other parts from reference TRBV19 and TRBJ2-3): DGGITQSPKYLFRKEGQNVTLSCEQNLNHDAMYWYRQDPGQGLRLIYYSQIVNDFQKGDIAEGYSVSREKKESFPLTVTSAQKNPTAFYLCASSIGLGGTDTQYFGPGTRLTVL.

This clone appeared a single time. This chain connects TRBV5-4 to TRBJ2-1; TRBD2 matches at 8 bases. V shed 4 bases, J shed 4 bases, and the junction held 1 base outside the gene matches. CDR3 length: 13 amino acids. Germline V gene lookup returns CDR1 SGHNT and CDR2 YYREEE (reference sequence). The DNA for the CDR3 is TGTGCCAGCAGCCCGGGGGGGTACAATGAGCAGTTCTTC. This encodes CASSPGGYNEQFF.

In DNA, the CDR3 is TGTGCCAGCAAGGTCGGCGGGAGCACAGATACGCAGTATTTT. Its translation: CASKVGGSTDTQYF. The chain combines TRBV3-1 (or the pseudogene TRBV3-2) with TRBJ2-3, with a tentative D call TRBD2 (5 bases). Germline V gives CDR1 LGHDT, CDR2 YNNKEL (reference sequence). Deletions cut 7 bases from V and 0 bases from J, with 11 bases between. This CDR3 has 14 amino acids.

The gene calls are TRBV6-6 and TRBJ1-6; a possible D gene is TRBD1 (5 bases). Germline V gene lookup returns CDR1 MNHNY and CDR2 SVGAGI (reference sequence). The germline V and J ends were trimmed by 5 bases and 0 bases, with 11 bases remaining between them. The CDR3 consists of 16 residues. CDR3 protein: CASSPTAYSYNSPLHF. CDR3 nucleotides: TGTGCCAGCAGTCCGACAGCCTACTCCTATAATTCACCCCTCCACTTT.

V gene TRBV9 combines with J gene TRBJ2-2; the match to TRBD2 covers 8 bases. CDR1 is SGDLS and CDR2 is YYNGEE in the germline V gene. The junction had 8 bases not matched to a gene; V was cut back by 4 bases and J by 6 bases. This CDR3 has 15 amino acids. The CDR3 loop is CASSQRDGRAGELFF. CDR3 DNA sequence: TGTGCCAGCAGCCAAAGGGACGGGAGGGCCGGGGAGCTGTTTTTT.

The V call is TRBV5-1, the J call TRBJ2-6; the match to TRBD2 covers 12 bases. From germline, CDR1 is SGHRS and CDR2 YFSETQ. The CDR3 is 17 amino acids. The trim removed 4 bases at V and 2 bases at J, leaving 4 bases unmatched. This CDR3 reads CASSLLAGGAGANVLTF. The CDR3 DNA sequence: TGCGCCAGCAGCCTCCTAGCGGGAGGGGCTGGGGCCAACGTCCTGACTTTC.